This T cell receptor beta chain was captured in a study of T-cell reconstitution after alpha-beta-depleted transplantation in children. CDR1 and CDR2 from the germline V gene are SGDLS and YYNGEE. The V end lost 2 bases, the J end lost 3 bases, and 17 bases lay between the germline ends. The CDR3 runs 16 residues. Study results and caveats: Reported findings indicate that, about two months after transplant, alpha-beta T cells came from several hundred expanded clones, which were derived from non-depleted graft cells. At the one-year point after transplant, T-cell counts and TCRbeta diversity were found to come mostly from T cells that had been newly produced.

About this clonotype: Its antigen remains unknown.

As it was prepared, the TCRbeta library received unique molecular identifiers. TCRdb processed the PCR reads anew with MiXCR; each CDR3 protein has one entry. Altogether approximately 1,000,000 distinct CDR3 sequences are present, about 29% being singletons, with the ten largest covering about 28%. This specimen consisted of PBMCs, mostly from graft donor cells, obtained 360 days after TCRalphabeta/CD19-depleted stem cell transplant. The source is a boy in the first two years of life who had a stem cell transplant for SCID, so the T cells may come from the graft donor. The chain employs TRBV9 and TRBJ1-1; a possible D gene is TRBD1 (6 bases). The CDR3 sequence is CASSVNRDNIDTEAFF. CDR3 coding DNA: TGTGCCAGCAGCGTCAACAGGGATAATATTGACACTGAAGCTTTCTTT.